This TCR beta chain was recorded in a study of control samples from healthy donors and cancer patients. Method: immunoSEQ multiplex PCR; TCRdb's copy keeps in-frame clones and lacks some. The sample lists some 140,000 clones, just under 95% occurring once. V was pared by 1 base and J by 0 bases, with 0 bases of the junction left unmatched. The CDR3 spans 15 residues. CDR1 and CDR2 (germline): MGHDK, SYGVNS. The sequenced sample was blood. The rearrangement links TRBV25-1 to TRBJ1-1; 9 bases align to TRBD1. The sequence was obtained from a man in his forties in good health. This CDR3 reads CASSEWTGVNTEAFF. The CDR3 nucleotides are TGTGCCAGCAGTGAATGGACAGGGGTGAACACTGAAGCTTTCTTT.